What follows is one T cell receptor beta chain and its context. This clone was recorded a few times. The antigen this receptor binds is unknown. The record has no base qualities; no much larger clone is one base away. The data belong to a study of tumour-infiltrating T cells in Burkitt lymphoma (dated by TCRdb to 2020 to 2022). Regarding the study in general: All epidemiological subtypes of Burkitt lymphoma were represented in the cohort, which was made up of around 82 patients. When TCR repertoire data were correlated with clinical outcome, productive clonality turned out to predict both overall and progression-free survival, independent of established prognosticators, age at diagnosis among them.

Libraries were made using the immunoSEQ multiplex PCR assay. TCRdb retrieved this table from immuneACCESS and kept in-frame rearrangements only. Not all clones are present; in checked studies, unresolved V genes account for under half, and no reason is known for the remainder. In all, the sample holds about 3,700 clones, and about 19% of those were seen once. The ten largest clones take up roughly 1.5% of the sample. What the research found in general, with its limitations: Several public clonotypes were found to be shared across numerous Burkitt lymphoma patients, which suggests a shared tumour neoantigen selection that is absent from diffuse large B-cell lymphoma.

V lost 1 base and J lost 6 bases; the stretch between them is 15 bases long. The CDR3, from cysteine to phenylalanine, totals 15 residues. Only CDR3 DNA remains: 45 bases, in frame from the first base. CDR1 and CDR2 were assigned from the germline V gene as SGHAT and FQNNGV. The specimen sequenced was tumor tissue. The receptor chain draws on TRBV11-2 and TRBJ1-2, with a tentative D gene TRBD1 over 5 matching bases. This sequence was found in a human donor with Burkitt lymphoma. The encoded CDR3 is CASSLGGRKIDGYTF. The nucleotide sequence reads TGTGCCAGCAGCTTAGGGGGCAGAAAGATCGATGGCTACACCTTC.